These 27 T cell receptor beta chains originate from one sample sequenced in a study of T cell repertoires in cytomegalovirus infection. A single record per CDR3 protein comes from TCRdb applying MiXCR to the reads. The sample consists of 650,000 to 900,000 distinct CDR3 sequences, 25% to 30% of them appearing once. No antigens are known for them. Sequencing was performed on cultured CD8+ T cells from PBMCs, taken from culture after CMV antigen stimulation. The receptors stem from a human donor in good health (CMV status not recorded). Some clones in this sample may be carry-over from other donors' samples.

The rearrangement links TRBV5-6 to TRBJ2-1; D gene uncertain. V was trimmed by 4 bases and J by 0 bases, leaving 14 bases between them. The CDR3 covers 16 residues. Germline CDR1 is SGHDT and CDR2 is YYEEEE. Here the CDR3 DNA reads TGTGCCAGCAGCCCGGTCCGATATAGCTCCTACAATGAGCAGTTCTTC. Residues: CASSPVRYSSYNEQFF.

The gene calls are TRBV12-3 or TRBV12-4 and TRBJ2-5, with 7 bases that match TRBD2. This CDR3 has 15 residues. Trimming at V came to 6 bases and at J to 2 bases, leaving 9 bases not matched to a gene. CDR3 residues: CASSGWASGQETQYF. The CDR3 DNA reads TGTGCCAGCAGCGGCTGGGCTAGCGGTCAAGAGACCCAGTACTTC.

This clonotype was found a few times. V is TRBV6-5 and J is TRBJ1-4, with D unresolved. The CDR3 spans 14 residues. V gave up 6 bases and J gave up 1 base, with 9 bases separating them. From germline, CDR1 is MNHEY and CDR2 SVGAGI. CDR3 amino acids: CASRNEGTNEKLFF. The DNA of the CDR3 is TGTGCCAGCAGAAATGAGGGAACTAATGAAAAACTGTTTTTT.

This rearrangement joins TRBV7-6 to TRBJ2-1, with TRBD2 as a possible D gene (6 bases). V was cut by 8 bases and J by 5 bases, with 13 bases left in between. From germline, CDR1 is SGHVS and CDR2 FNYEAQ. There are 13 residues in the CDR3. CDR3 amino acids: CASGDSTHNEQFF. In nucleotides, the CDR3 is TGTGCCAGCGGGGACTCCACCCACAATGAGCAGTTCTTC.

This clonotype was picked up a small number of times. The CDR3 is CATSRGIADYGYTF. The DNA of the CDR3 is TGTGCCACCTCAAGGGGGATCGCTGACTATGGCTACACCTTC. This chain links TRBV6-1 with TRBJ1-2, with a possible D match to TRBD1 (6 bases). The CDR3 sequence is 14 residues long. Germline V gene data show CDR1 as MNHNS and CDR2 as SASEGT. The germline V and J ends were trimmed by 10 bases and 3 bases, with 18 bases remaining between them.

The V gene is TRBV2, the J gene TRBJ2-5; the D gene is possibly TRBD1 (5 bases). Trimming removed 7 bases from V and 6 bases from J, with 12 bases in between. CDR1 SNHLY and CDR2 FYNNEI come from the germline V gene. The CDR3 has 12 residues. CDR3 sequence: CASIAGLKTQYF. CDR3 nucleotides: TGTGCCAGCATAGCAGGGCTGAAGACCCAGTACTTC. Full variable domain (remainder filled in from reference TRBV2 and TRBJ2-5): EPEVTQTPSHQVTQMGQEVILRCVPISNHLYFYWYRQILGQKVEFLVSFYNNEISEKSEIFDDQFSVERPDGSNFTLKIRSTKLEDSAMYFCASIAGLKTQYFGPGTRLLVL.

The V and J genes are TRBV20-1 and TRBJ2-1; 9 positions match TRBD2. V shed 0 bases and J 6 bases; nucleotides not matched to a gene: 6. The V gene's germline CDR1 is DFQATT and CDR2 SNEGSKA (reference sequence). This CDR3 spans 15 amino acids. The CDR3 DNA sequence: TGCAGTGCTAGAGATGGGGCGGGGGGGATCAATGAGCAGTTCTTC. Translated: CSARDGAGGINEQFF.

This rearrangement joins TRBV29-1 to TRBJ1-2; D ambiguous. The germline V and J ends were trimmed by 6 bases and 6 bases, with 11 bases remaining between them. CDR1 SQVTM and CDR2 ANQGSEA come from the germline V gene. The CDR3 length is 11 residues. Here the CDR3 reads CSVPRPNGYTF. CDR3 sequence (DNA): TGCAGCGTACCCCGCCCGAATGGCTACACCTTC.

V and J are TRBV4-1 and TRBJ1-2; D is unresolved. V was trimmed by 1 base and J by 0 bases, leaving 12 bases between them. CDR1 and CDR2 (germline): MGHRA, YSYEKL. This CDR3 region has 16 residues. CDR3 DNA: TGCGCCAGCAGCCAAGTTTCGAGAAAACCTAACTATGGCTACACCTTC. Encoded protein: CASSQVSRKPNYGYTF.

V is TRBV2 and J is TRBJ1-1; no clear D. From germline, CDR1 is SNHLY and CDR2 FYNNEI. CDR3 length: 12 amino acids. CDR3 nucleotides: TGTGCTAAGAGGGTGACGAACACTGAAGCTTTCTTT. This encodes CAKRVTNTEAFF.

This clonotype was seen a few times. The chain uses TRBV19 and TRBJ2-2; possible D gene TRBD1, 5 bases. CDR1 and CDR2 from the germline V gene are LNHDA and SQIVND (reference sequence). This CDR3 spans 14 amino acids. This CDR3 reads CAVRLGHQTGELFF. CDR3 sequence (DNA): TGTGCAGTTCGACTGGGGCATCAAACCGGGGAGCTGTTTTTT.

This clonotype was counted a few times. This CDR3 is CASSYGGDRGTEAFF. CDR3 nucleotides: TGTGCCAGCAGTTACGGCGGGGACAGGGGCACTGAAGCTTTCTTT. The genes are TRBV6-6 and TRBJ1-1, with 10 bases identical to TRBD1. CDR1 and CDR2 from the germline V gene are MNHNY and SVGAGI (reference sequence). V lost 2 bases and J lost 4; bases outside the gene matches: 4. The length of the CDR3 is 15 residues.

The rearrangement uses TRBV19 and TRBJ1-6; 8 bases match TRBD1. V shed 4 bases, J shed 0 bases, and the junction held 5 bases outside the gene matches. CDR3 length equals 17 residues. Germline V lookup: CDR1 LNHDA, CDR2 SQIVND (reference sequence). The chain's CDR3 is CASSTTGVDSYNSPLHF. The CDR3 DNA is TGTGCCAGTAGTACGACAGGGGTCGACTCCTATAATTCACCCCTCCACTTT.

CDR3 DNA: TGTGCCAGCAGTGTCCTAGGGCGGAACACCGGGGAGCTGTTTTTT. It specifies CASSVLGRNTGELFF. The rearrangement uses TRBV2 and TRBJ2-2; no firm D call. V gave up 4 bases and J gave up 1 base, with 10 bases separating them. This CDR3 spans 15 amino acids. CDR1 is SNHLY, CDR2 FYNNEI, per germline.

This clonotype was detected many times. The J gene is TRBJ1-1, the V gene TRBV7-6; D uncertain. This CDR3 spans 16 amino acids. Germline V CDR1 and CDR2: SGHVS, FNYEAQ. The germline V and J ends were trimmed by 5 bases and 1 base, with 17 bases remaining between them. The CDR3 coding sequence is TGTGCCAGCAGCCAACCCATCGGGTCCCCGAACACTGAAGCTTTCTTT. Its protein product is CASSQPIGSPNTEAFF.

This rearrangement joins TRBV9 to TRBJ2-2; D perhaps matches TRBD2 (5 bases). The CDR3 totals 13 residues. The germline CDR1 and CDR2 sequences are SGDLS and YYNGEE. CDR3 sequence (DNA): TGTGCTTCGCAAGAGGGGAACACCGGGGAGCTGTTTTTT. Translated, it gives CASQEGNTGELFF.

The chain combines TRBV7-2 with TRBJ1-6; D gene unclear. The CDR3 totals 14 residues. V lost 5 bases, J lost 7 bases, and 12 bases lay in between. Looked up from germline, CDR1 is SGHTA and CDR2 is FQGNSA. The chain's CDR3 is CASSHRAANSPLHF. The CDR3 bases are TGTGCCAGCAGCCACCGGGCCGCGAATTCACCCCTCCACTTT.

This clonotype was detected only once. The chain carries TRBV5-4 and TRBJ2-1, with D possibly being TRBD2 (6 bases). CDR1 and CDR2 from the germline V gene are SGHNT and YYREEE (reference sequence). This CDR3 is 15 amino acids long. Between the trimmed V and J ends, which lost 4 bases and 8 bases, there was a span of 19 bases. The CDR3 bases are TGTGCCAGCAGCGTGCATGGGACTCCCCTGGATGAGCAGTTCTTC. This translates into CASSVHGTPLDEQFF.

This clonotype was counted at least ten times. This rearrangement joins TRBV2 to TRBJ1-6, with D maybe TRBD1 (5 bases). Trimming pared 10 bases from V and 4 bases from J, leaving 14 bases between. The CDR3 has 14 residues. Germline loops: CDR1 SNHLY, CDR2 FYNNEI. The CDR3 DNA follows: TGTGCCATCGTTCCCCGGACATATAATTCACCCCTCCACTTT. Translated: CAIVPRTYNSPLHF.

Here the CDR3 reads CASSQSGQGDGYTF. CDR3 in DNA: TGTGCCAGCAGCCAATCGGGACAGGGGGACGGTTACACCTTC. V usage is TRBV16 and J usage is TRBJ1-2; 11 bases fit TRBD1. The CDR3 extends over 14 amino acids. J was trimmed by 11 bases and V by 0 bases; bases with no gene match: 5. In germline, CDR1 is KGHSY, CDR2 FQNENV.

The V gene is TRBV7-3, the J gene TRBJ2-1; 11 bases agree with TRBD2. V shed 2 bases, J shed 5 bases, and the junction held 8 bases outside the gene matches. The CDR3 contains 17 residues. Germline-derived CDR1 and CDR2 are SGHTA and FQGTGA. CDR3: CASSLEPSGGRHNEQFF. For the CDR3, the DNA is TGTGCCAGCAGCTTAGAGCCTAGCGGGGGGAGACACAATGAGCAGTTCTTC.

V is TRBV4-1 and J is TRBJ1-2; D perhaps matches TRBD1 (5 bases). The CDR3 is 13 residues long. The germline V gene encodes CDR1 MGHRA and CDR2 YSYEKL. With 1 base removed from V and 8 bases from J, the gap between germline ends came to 11 bases. Written as DNA, the CDR3 is TGCGCCAGCAGCCAAGCAGGGATAGACGGCTACACCTTC. It is translated as CASSQAGIDGYTF.

The chain combines TRBV7-2 with TRBJ1-5; D remains ambiguous. The CDR3 is 15 amino acids. Per the germline V gene, CDR1 is SGHTA and CDR2 is FQGNSA. V lost 5 bases to trimming and J lost 9 bases, with 20 bases between them. The CDR3 region has the DNA TGTGCCAGCAGCCAAAGTCGGTCGGGAACCCGGCCCCAGCATTTT. The encoded protein is CASSQSRSGTRPQHF.

This clonotype turned up a few times. V gene TRBV7-9 combines with J gene TRBJ1-3; 9 nucleotides line up with TRBD1. The J segment lost 3 bases and the V segment lost 4 bases, leaving 4 bases of the junction unmatched. This CDR3 has 15 amino acids. Germline assignment: CDR1 SEHNR and CDR2 FQNEAQ (reference sequence). This CDR3 reads CASSSQGAGGNTIYF. CDR3 coding DNA: TGTGCCAGCAGCTCACAGGGGGCTGGTGGAAACACCATATATTTT. Full variable domain (missing parts from reference TRBV7-9 and TRBJ1-3): DTGVSQNPRHKITKRGQNVTFRCDPISEHNRLYWYRQTLGQGPEFLTYFQNEAQLEKSRLLSDRFSAERPKGSFSTLEIQRTEQGDSAMYLCASSSQGAGGNTIYFGEGSWLTVV.

There are a few counts of this clonotype. The genes are TRBV5-8 and TRBJ1-4; D remains ambiguous. The length of the CDR3 is 15 residues. The germline V gene has CDR1 SGHTS and CDR2 YDEGEE. Trimming took off 6 bases at V and 8 bases at J, with 20 bases between the two ends. The chain's CDR3 is CASTSPSALTEKLFF. The CDR3 DNA reads TGTGCCAGCACCTCTCCCTCGGCACTCACGGAAAAACTGTTTTTT.

This clonotype was counted between two and nine times. The chain links TRBV10-2 to TRBJ1-1; maybe TRBD1 (5 bases). CDR1 is WSHSY and CDR2 is SAAADI in the germline V gene. Trimming shortened V by 0 bases and J by 1 base, and 21 bases separated the two germline ends. This CDR3 spans 19 amino acids. The CDR3 coding sequence is TGCGCCAGCAGTGAGTCCGACGGGCTAGCGGGGCCATCGAACACTGAAGCTTTCTTT. This codes for CASSESDGLAGPSNTEAFF.

This clonotype was observed a few times. The chain uses TRBV28 and TRBJ1-5; D not certain. Germline CDR1 MDHEN, CDR2 SYDVKM. The CDR3 has 14 residues. Trimming removed 7 bases at V and 4 bases at J, with 14 bases between. DNA of the CDR3: TGTGCCAGCATCCCCCCGGGAGTAAATCAGCCCCAGCATTTT. This encodes CASIPPGVNQPQHF.